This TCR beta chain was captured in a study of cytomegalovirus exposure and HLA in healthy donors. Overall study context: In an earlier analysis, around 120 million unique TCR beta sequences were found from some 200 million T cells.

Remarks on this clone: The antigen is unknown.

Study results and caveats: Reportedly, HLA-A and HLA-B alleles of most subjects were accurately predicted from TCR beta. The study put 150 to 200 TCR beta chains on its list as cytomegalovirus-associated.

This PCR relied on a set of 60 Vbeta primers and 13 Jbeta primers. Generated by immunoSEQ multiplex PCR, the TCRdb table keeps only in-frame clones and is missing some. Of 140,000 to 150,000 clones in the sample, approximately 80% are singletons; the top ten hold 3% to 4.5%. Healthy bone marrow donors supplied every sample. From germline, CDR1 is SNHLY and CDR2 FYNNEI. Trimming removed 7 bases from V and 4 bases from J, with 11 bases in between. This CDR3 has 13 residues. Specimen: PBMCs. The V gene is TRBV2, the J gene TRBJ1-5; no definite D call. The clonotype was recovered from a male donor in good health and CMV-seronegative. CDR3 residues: CASTLGGNQPQHF. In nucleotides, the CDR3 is TGTGCCAGCACCCTCGGAGGGAATCAGCCCCAGCATTTT.